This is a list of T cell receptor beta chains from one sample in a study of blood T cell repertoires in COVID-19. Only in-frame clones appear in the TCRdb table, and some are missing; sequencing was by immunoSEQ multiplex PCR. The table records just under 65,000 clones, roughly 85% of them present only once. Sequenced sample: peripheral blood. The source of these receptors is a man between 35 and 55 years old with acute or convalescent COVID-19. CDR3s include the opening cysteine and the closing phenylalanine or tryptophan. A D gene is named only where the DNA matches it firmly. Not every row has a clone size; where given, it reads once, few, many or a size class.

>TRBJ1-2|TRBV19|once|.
CASSIDPGGSYGYTF
TGTGCCAGTAGTATAGATCCGGGCGGGAGCTATGGCTACACCTTC
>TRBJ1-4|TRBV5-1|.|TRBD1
CASRGGGATNEKLFF
TGCGCCAGCAGAGGGGGCGGAGCAACTAATGAAAAACTGTTTTTT
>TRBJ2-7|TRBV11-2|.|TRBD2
CASSRTSGDLYEQYF
TGTGCCAGCAGCCGGACTAGCGGGGACCTCTACGAGCAGTACTTC
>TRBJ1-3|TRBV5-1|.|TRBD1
CASGTDGNTIYF
TGCGCCAGTGGGACAGATGGAAACACCATATATTTT
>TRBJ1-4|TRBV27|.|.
CASSLIGASNEKLFF
TGTGCCAGCAGTTTAATAGGGGCATCTAATGAAAAACTGTTTTTT
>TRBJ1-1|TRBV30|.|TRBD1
CAWKGDSVTEAFF
TGTGCCTGGAAGGGGGACAGTGTCACTGAAGCTTTCTTT
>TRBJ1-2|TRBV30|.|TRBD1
CAWSVKGAGGKIDGYTF
TGTGCCTGGAGTGTAAAGGGGGCTGGGGGGAAAATCGATGGCTACACCTTC
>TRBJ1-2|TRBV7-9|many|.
CASSLGEAGGYTF
TGTGCCAGCAGCTTAGGGGAAGCGGGTGGCTACACCTTC
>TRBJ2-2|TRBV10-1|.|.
CASSPREVRTEELFF
TGCGCCAGCAGTCCCCGGGAAGTTAGAACTGAGGAGCTGTTTTTT
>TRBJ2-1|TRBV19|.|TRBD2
CASSIGGGPSYNEQFF
TGTGCCAGTAGTATAGGGGGAGGGCCTTCCTACAATGAGCAGTTCTTC
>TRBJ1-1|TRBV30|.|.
CAWSGQENTEAFF
TGTGCCTGGAGTGGACAGGAGAACACTGAAGCTTTCTTT
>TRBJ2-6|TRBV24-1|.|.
CATSGSSGANVLTF
TGTGCCACCAGTGGGAGCTCTGGGGCCAACGTCCTGACTTTC
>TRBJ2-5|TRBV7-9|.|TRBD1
CASSHRGLGETQYF
TGTGCCAGCAGCCACAGGGGTTTGGGGGAGACCCAGTACTTC
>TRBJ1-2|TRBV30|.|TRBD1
CAWTMDRGRGYTF
TGTGCCTGGACAATGGACAGGGGGCGCGGCTACACCTTC
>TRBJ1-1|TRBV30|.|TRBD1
CAWGDRDTEAFF
TGTGCCTGGGGAGACAGGGACACTGAAGCTTTCTTT
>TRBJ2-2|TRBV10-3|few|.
CATGGGAGELFF
TGTGCCACCGGGGGAGGAGCCGGGGAGCTGTTTTTT
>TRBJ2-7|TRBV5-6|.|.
CASSLGQGIYEQYF
TGTGCCAGCAGCTTGGGGCAGGGGATTTACGAGCAGTACTTC
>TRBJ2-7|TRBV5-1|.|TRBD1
CASSPGQGSNYEQYF
TGCGCCAGCAGCCCGGGACAGGGGTCTAACTACGAGCAGTACTTC
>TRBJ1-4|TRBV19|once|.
CASSTHTEKLFF
TGTGCCAGTAGTACCCACACGGAAAAACTGTTTTTT
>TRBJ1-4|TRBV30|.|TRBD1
CAWSVRMGTGAEKLFF
TGTGCCTGGAGTGTACGGATGGGGACAGGGGCTGAAAAACTGTTTTTT
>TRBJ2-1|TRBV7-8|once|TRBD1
CASSLDDRAYNEQFF
TGTGCCAGCAGCTTGGATGACAGGGCGTACAATGAGCAGTTCTTC
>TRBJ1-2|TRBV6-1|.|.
CASSEWGPGGYTF
TGTGCCAGCAGTGAATGGGGGCCGGGTGGCTACACCTTC
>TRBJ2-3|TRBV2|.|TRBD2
CASSRTSFTDTQYF
TGTGCCAGCAGTCGGACTAGCTTCACAGATACGCAGTATTTT
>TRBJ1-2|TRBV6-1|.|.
CASSEALRGADGYTF
TGTGCCAGCAGTGAAGCCTTACGGGGGGCGGATGGCTACACCTTC
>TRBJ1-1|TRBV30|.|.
CAWREGLSNTEAFF
TGTGCCTGGAGAGAGGGACTATCGAACACTGAAGCTTTCTTT
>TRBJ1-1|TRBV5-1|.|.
CASSAPGRGGNTEAFF
TGCGCCAGCAGCGCCCCCGGGCGAGGAGGGAACACTGAAGCTTTCTTT
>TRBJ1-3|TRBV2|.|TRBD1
CASSVQTGSGNTIYF
TGTGCCAGCAGTGTCCAGACAGGGTCTGGAAACACCATATATTTT
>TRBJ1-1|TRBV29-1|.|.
CSLEGPNTEAFF
TGCAGCCTTGAGGGCCCGAACACTGAAGCTTTCTTT
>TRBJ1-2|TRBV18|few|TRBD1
CASSPNDRAIYGYTF
TGTGCCAGCTCGCCTAACGACAGGGCAATCTATGGCTACACCTTC
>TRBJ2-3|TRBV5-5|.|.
CASSHGRTDTDTQYF
TGTGCCAGCAGCCACGGGAGGACAGACACAGATACGCAGTATTTT
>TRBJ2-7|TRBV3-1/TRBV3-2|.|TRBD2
CASSHPSGGSYEQYF
TGTGCCAGCAGCCATCCCAGCGGGGGCTCCTACGAGCAGTACTTC
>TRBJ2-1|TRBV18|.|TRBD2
CASSPGGGAWEQFF
TGTGCCAGCTCACCAGGCGGGGGGGCCTGGGAGCAGTTCTTC
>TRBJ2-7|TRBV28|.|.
CASSPPSRGWDYEQYF
TGTGCCAGCAGTCCACCTTCGAGAGGGTGGGACTACGAGCAGTACTTC
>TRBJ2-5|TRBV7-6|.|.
CASSLVTGEIQETQYF
TGTGCCAGCAGCTTAGTAACGGGGGAGATCCAAGAGACCCAGTACTTC
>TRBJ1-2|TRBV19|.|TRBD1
CASRTDRDNYGYTF
TGTGCCAGTAGGACCGACAGGGATAACTATGGCTACACCTTC
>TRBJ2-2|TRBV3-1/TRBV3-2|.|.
CASSQLEAANTGELFF
TGTGCCAGCAGCCAGCTTGAGGCGGCGAACACCGGGGAGCTGTTTTTT
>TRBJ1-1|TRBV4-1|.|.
CASSQDFSSTEAFF
TGCGCCAGCAGCCAAGATTTTTCGAGCACTGAAGCTTTCTTT
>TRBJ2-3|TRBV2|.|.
CASSGESTDTQYF
TGTGCCAGCAGCGGGGAGAGCACAGATACGCAGTATTTT
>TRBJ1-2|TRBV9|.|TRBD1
CASSAGGYGYTF
TGTGCCAGCAGTGCAGGGGGCTACGGCTACACCTTC
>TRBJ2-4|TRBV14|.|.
CASSLTGASTDIQYF
TGTGCCAGCAGCCTTACAGGAGCTTCAACGGACATTCAGTACTTC
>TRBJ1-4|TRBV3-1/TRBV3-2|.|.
CASSQGVGQAKELFF
TGTGCCAGCAGCCAAGGGGTGGGTCAGGCCAAAGAACTGTTTTTT
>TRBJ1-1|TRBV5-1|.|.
CASGTVNTEAFF
TGCGCCAGCGGCACAGTTAACACTGAAGCTTTCTTT
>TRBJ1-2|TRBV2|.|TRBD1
CASSVDRDLYGYTF
TGTGCCAGCAGTGTTGACAGGGATCTTTATGGCTACACCTTC
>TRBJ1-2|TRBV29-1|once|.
CSVEERVGYTF
TGCAGCGTTGAAGAGAGGGTTGGCTACACCTTC
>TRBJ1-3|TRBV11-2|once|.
CASSPAGLDTIYF
TGTGCCAGCAGCCCAGCGGGGTTAGACACCATATATTTT
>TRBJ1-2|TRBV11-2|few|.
CASSWGRGGPFGYTF
TGTGCCAGCAGCTGGGGCCGGGGAGGCCCTTTTGGCTACACCTTC
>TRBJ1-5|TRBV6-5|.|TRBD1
CASSSGTDNQPQHF
TGTGCCAGCAGTTCCGGGACAGACAATCAGCCCCAGCATTTT
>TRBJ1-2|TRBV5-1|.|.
CASSPRTEPRDGYTF
TGCGCCAGCAGCCCACGGACAGAACCGCGGGATGGCTACACCTTC
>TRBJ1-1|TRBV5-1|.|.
CASNEGGQNTEAFF
TGCGCCAGCAACGAAGGGGGTCAGAACACTGAAGCTTTCTTT
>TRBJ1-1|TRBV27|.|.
CASSLSASRGINTEAFF
TGTGCCAGCAGTTTATCGGCCTCCAGGGGAATTAACACTGAAGCTTTCTTT
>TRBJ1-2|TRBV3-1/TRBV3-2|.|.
CASSQGGTGYTF
TGTGCCAGCAGCCAAGGCGGGACGGGCTACACCTTC
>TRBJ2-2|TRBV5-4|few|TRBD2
CASSSRRTRVPSGELFF
TGTGCCAGCAGCTCCCGGAGGACTAGGGTACCCTCCGGGGAGCTGTTTTTT
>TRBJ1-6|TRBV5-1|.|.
CASNDGGNSPLHF
TGCGCCAGTAACGACGGCGGTAATTCACCCCTCCACTTT